The present T cell receptor (beta chain) was sequenced within a study of Ad26.COV2.S vaccination and SARS-CoV-2 variants. Study-level information: Dosing was one shot or two shots 56 days apart.

Measured with immunoSEQ multiplex PCR; TCRdb has only the in-frame clones, and not every one. Here the sample spans 380,000 or so clones, around 89% being singletons. Trimming stripped 0 bases from V and 5 bases from J, with 7 bases between. CDR3 length: 13 residues. Germline-derived CDR1 and CDR2 are WSHSY and SAAADI. Specified treatment: about 20 received Ad26.COV2.S at low or high dose, single or two shots; roughly five received placebo; per-sample allocation not given. Specimens were obtained on day 63 following the first vaccine or placebo injection. This sample comprised peripheral blood, obtained in a trial of Ad26.COV2.S vaccine versus placebo. The TCR comes from a person aged 18-65 years who received the Ad26.COV2.S COVID-19 vaccine or a placebo. The chain uses TRBV10-2 and TRBJ2-5; D not certain. The CDR3 reads CASSESTWETQYF. Written as DNA, the CDR3 is TGCGCCAGCAGTGAGTCGACTTGGGAGACCCAGTACTTC.